Below are 8 T cell receptor beta chains sequenced from a single sample in a study of blood T cell repertoires in COVID-19. Only in-frame clones appear in the TCRdb table, and some are missing; sequencing was by immunoSEQ multiplex PCR. The sample records approximately 260,000 clones, nearly 90% being singletons. Sequencing was carried out using PBMCs or T cells enriched from blood (not recorded which). The source of these receptors is a woman in her fifties or sixties who had recovered from COVID-19.

This rearrangement joins TRBV9 to TRBJ2-1, with 7 bases matching TRBD1. Germline CDR1 reads SGDLS; CDR2 reads YYNGEE. The CDR3 loop spans 14 amino acids. The V segment lost 7 bases and the J segment 6 bases; nucleotides outside the gene matches: 10. CDR3 sequence (DNA): TGTGCCAGCGGACCCCGGGACAGCAGCAATGAGCAGTTCTTC. It translates to CASGPRDSSNEQFF.

CDR3 amino acids: CASSARRTSGTHSTDTQYF. The CDR3 bases are TGCGCCAGCAGCGCGCGGAGGACTAGCGGAACTCATAGCACAGATACGCAGTATTTT. This rearrangement joins TRBV5-1 to TRBJ2-3; TRBD2 aligns across 10 bases. After removal of 4 bases from V and 0 bases from J, the junction contained 14 bases not matched to a gene. This CDR3 is 19 amino acids long. CDR1 and CDR2 (germline): SGHRS, YFSETQ.

The chain has TRBV15 and TRBJ2-6, with 8 positions matching TRBD1. The CDR3 runs 16 residues. The germline V gene encodes CDR1 LNHNV and CDR2 YYDKDF (reference sequence). V was pared by 5 bases and J by 2 bases, with 5 bases of the junction left unmatched. The CDR3 spells CATSGGRGPGANVLTF. The CDR3 DNA follows: TGTGCCACCAGCGGGGGCAGGGGGCCTGGGGCCAACGTCCTGACTTTC.

This chain uses TRBV7-3 with TRBJ2-3; D gene uncertain. Germline V gene lookup returns CDR1 SGHTA and CDR2 FQGTGA. The CDR3 totals 15 residues. The V end was cut by 0 bases, the J end by 0 bases, with 7 bases between. This chain's CDR3 is CASSLTRMSTDTQYF. Here the CDR3 DNA reads TGTGCCAGCAGCTTAACCAGGATGAGCACAGATACGCAGTATTTT. The full variable domain, in which reference TRBV7-3 and TRBJ2-3 provide the parts outside the CDR3, is GAGVSQTPSNKVTEKGKYVELRCDPISGHTALYWYRQSLGQGPEFLIYFQGTGAADDSGLPNDRFFAVRPEGSVSTLKIQRTERGDSAVYLCASSLTRMSTDTQYFGPGTRLTVL.

The chain employs TRBV18 and TRBJ1-4; a weak D match, TRBD1 (5 bases). This CDR3 is built from 15 residues. Trimming removed 2 bases at V and 3 bases at J, with 10 bases between. Germline values: CDR1 KGHSH, CDR2 LQKENI. The chain's CDR3 is CASSPGAKANEKLFF. CDR3 in DNA: TGTGCCAGCTCACCAGGGGCGAAGGCTAATGAAAAACTGTTTTTT.

This clone was seen a handful of times. This rearrangement joins TRBV30 to TRBJ2-7; TRBD1 aligns across 7 bases. Germline CDR1 is GTSNPN and CDR2 is SVGIG (reference sequence). The CDR3 has 15 amino acids. V shed 0 bases, J shed 6 bases, and the junction held 11 bases outside the gene matches. The CDR3 DNA sequence: TGTGCCTGGAGTGTACTTACAGGGGCTTTGGGCGAGCAGTACTTC. Its translation: CAWSVLTGALGEQYF.

V gene TRBV12-3 or TRBV12-4 combines with J gene TRBJ1-6; D unresolved. The CDR3 spans 13 residues. V was clipped by 5 bases and J by 8 bases, with 10 bases between them. The CDR3 DNA is TGTGCCAGCAGTCTACAGAGAGATTCACCCCTCCACTTT. The encoded protein is CASSLQRDSPLHF.

V and J are TRBV4-2 and TRBJ1-4; no clear D. In germline, CDR1 is LGHNA, CDR2 YNFKEQ. V lost 1 base and J lost 3, with 9 bases in between. CDR3 length: 15 residues. The CDR3 loop reads CASSQVGSSNEKLFF. In DNA, the CDR3 is TGTGCCAGCAGCCAAGTGGGCAGTTCTAATGAAAAACTGTTTTTT.